The TCR beta chain under discussion was sequenced for a study of cytomegalovirus exposure and HLA in healthy donors. Overall study: An analysis done earlier identified about 120 million unique TCR beta sequences from approximately 170 million T cells. An early release of data contained 80 million to 85 million unique TCRs, which came from HLA-typed donors.

Sampled while nominally healthy, donors likely had unrecorded immune exposures. There are 16 residues in the CDR3. J was trimmed by 0 bases and V by 4 bases; bases with no gene match: 9. Per the germline V gene, CDR1 is SGHRS and CDR2 is YFSETQ. 60 Vbeta and 13 Jbeta primers were used in PCR. Original handling: A follow-up analysis tallied around 76 million unique TCR beta chains, roughly 11 million shared. TCRdb keeps only in-frame clones here, not all; method: immunoSEQ multiplex PCR. The DNA gave D and trimming, while V, J and clone size come from that table. The table records 90,000 to 120,000 clones, more than 60% of them present only once.

This sequence originates from a female donor in good health and CMV-seropositive. Sequencing was done on a sample of PBMCs. This chain connects TRBV5-1 to TRBJ2-7; TRBD2 agrees at 8 bases. CDR3 nucleotides: TGCGCCAGCAGCCCTATTACTAGCGGAAGCTCCTACGAGCAGTACTTC. Encoded protein: CASSPITSGSSYEQYF.